This record concerns one T cell receptor beta chain sequence. J was trimmed by 1 base and V by 4 bases; bases with no gene match: 5. The CDR3 loop spans 15 amino acids. Germline CDR1 is LNHDA and CDR2 is SQIVND (reference sequence). In the source study's methods: Reference gene primer amplification gave nucleated cell count estimates. The method was immunoSEQ multiplex PCR; TCRdb's version includes in-frame clones alone and lacks a portion of them. The V and J calls and clone size were taken over from that table, and D and trimming were inferred from the DNA. The table has around 100,000 clones, about 80% seen once. This entry is derived from a study of blood T cell repertoires in COVID-19.

The sequenced material came from peripheral blood. This sequence originates from a human donor in a cohort sampled during active COVID-19. The chain couples TRBV19 to TRBJ2-7; 9 bases are a match to TRBD2. The DNA for the CDR3 is TGTGCCAGTAGTACCGGCGCGGGGGGGTCCTACGAGCAGTACTTC. It codes for CASSTGAGGSYEQYF.